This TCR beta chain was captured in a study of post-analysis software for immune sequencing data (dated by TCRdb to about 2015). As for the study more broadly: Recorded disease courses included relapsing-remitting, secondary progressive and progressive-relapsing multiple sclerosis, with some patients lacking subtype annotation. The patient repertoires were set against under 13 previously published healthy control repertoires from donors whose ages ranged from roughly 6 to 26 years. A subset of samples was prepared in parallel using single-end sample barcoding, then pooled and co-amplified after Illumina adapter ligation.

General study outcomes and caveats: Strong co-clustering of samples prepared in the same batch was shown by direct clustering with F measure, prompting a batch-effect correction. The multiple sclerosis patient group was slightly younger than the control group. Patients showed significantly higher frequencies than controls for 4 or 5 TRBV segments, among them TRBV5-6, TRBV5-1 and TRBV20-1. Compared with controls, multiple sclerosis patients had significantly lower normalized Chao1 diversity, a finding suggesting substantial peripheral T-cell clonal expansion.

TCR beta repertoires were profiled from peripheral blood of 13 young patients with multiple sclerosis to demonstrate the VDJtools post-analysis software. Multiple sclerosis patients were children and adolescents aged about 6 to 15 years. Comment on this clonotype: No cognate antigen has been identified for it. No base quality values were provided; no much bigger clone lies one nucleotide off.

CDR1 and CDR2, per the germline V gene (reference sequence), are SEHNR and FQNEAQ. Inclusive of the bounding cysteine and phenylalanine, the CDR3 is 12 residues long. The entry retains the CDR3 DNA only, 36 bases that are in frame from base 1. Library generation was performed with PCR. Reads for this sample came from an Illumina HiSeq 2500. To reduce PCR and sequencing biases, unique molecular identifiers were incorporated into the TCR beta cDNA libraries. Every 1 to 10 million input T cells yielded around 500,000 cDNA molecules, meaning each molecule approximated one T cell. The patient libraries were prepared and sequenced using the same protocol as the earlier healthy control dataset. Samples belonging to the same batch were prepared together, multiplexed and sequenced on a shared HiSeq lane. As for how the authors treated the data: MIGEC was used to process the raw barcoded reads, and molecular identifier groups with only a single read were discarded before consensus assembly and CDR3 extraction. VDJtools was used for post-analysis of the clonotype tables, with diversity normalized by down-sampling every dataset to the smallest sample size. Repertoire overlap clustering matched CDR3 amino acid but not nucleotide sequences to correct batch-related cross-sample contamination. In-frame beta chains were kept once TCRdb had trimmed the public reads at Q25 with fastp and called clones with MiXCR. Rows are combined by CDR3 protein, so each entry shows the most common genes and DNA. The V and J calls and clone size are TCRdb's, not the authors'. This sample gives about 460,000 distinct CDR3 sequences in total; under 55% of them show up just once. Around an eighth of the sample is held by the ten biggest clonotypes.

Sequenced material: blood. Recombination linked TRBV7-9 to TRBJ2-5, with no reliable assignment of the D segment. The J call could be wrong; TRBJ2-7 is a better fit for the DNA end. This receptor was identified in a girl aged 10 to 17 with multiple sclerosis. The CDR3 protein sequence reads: CASSSYQNEQYF. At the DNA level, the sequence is TGTGCCAGCAGCTCATACCAAAACGAGCAGTACTTC.